What follows are 9 T cell receptor beta chains derived from one specimen sequenced in a study of CD4 and CD8 cells across lung adenocarcinoma regions. TCRdb reprocessed the PCR reads with MiXCR, giving one entry per CDR3 protein. The repertoire holds under 20,000 distinct CDR3 sequences, with about half as singletons. The sample was CD4+ T cells from the margin of a lung tumor. The receptors were gathered from a male donor with lung adenocarcinoma. The CD4 and CD8 labels of this study may be unreliable.

This clonotype has ten or more counts. DNA of the CDR3: TGTGCCAGCAGCTTAGACAGTGAGCAGACCCAGTACTTC. Translation: CASSLDSEQTQYF. This chain joins TRBV11-2 and TRBJ2-5; D gene uncertain. Trimming took off 0 bases at V and 6 bases at J, with 8 bases between the two ends. This CDR3 spans 13 amino acids. CDR1 and CDR2 from the germline V gene are SGHAT and FQNNGV.

In the case of this clonotype: At one of its ends the junction is not consistent with the germline gene, which may arise from a read error. The chain has TRBV4-1 and TRBJ2-3, with 8 bases lining up with TRBD2. Germline values: CDR1 MGHRA, CDR2 YSYEKL. The CDR3 has 14 residues. The CDR3 nucleotides read TGCGCCAGCAGCCCCGGCGGGGGGAAAGAGACGCAGTATTTC. Translated, it gives CASSPGGGKETQYF.

The J gene is TRBJ2-4, the V gene TRBV4-1; D is possibly TRBD1 or TRBD2 (5 bases each). V lost 5 bases and J lost 13, with 27 bases in between. The CDR3 loop spans 16 amino acids. CDR1 and CDR2 from the germline V gene are MGHRA and YSYEKL. This chain's CDR3 is CASSGLARAVKDTQYF. The CDR3 DNA follows: TGCGCCAGCAGCGGCCTGGCGCGGGCAGTCAAGGACACGCAGTACTTC.

The chain joins TRBV9 to TRBJ1-2, with D unresolved. Germline V gene data show CDR1 as SGDLS and CDR2 as YYNGEE. The V gene lost 0 bases and the J gene lost 6 bases, with 15 bases spanning the gap. The CDR3 totals 15 residues. CDR3 nucleotides: TGTGCCAGCAGCGTAGCAACAGACCTCGTCAATGGCTACACCTTC. Protein sequence: CASSVATDLVNGYTF.

Regarding this clonotype: The junction differs from germline at one of its ends, possibly a read error. The chain uses TRBV10-2 and TRBJ2-5, with a tentative D call TRBD2 (7 bases). From germline, CDR1 is WSHSY and CDR2 SAAADI. CDR3 size: 14 residues. CDR3 amino acids: CAGIGGRDEETQYF. For the CDR3, the DNA is TGCGCGGGCATCGGGGGGCGAGACGAAGAGACGCAGTACTTC.

This clonotype was recorded once. The junction and the germline gene differ at one end; a read error may be behind it. The chain has TRBV4-1 and TRBJ2-3; D gene uncertain. Germline CDR1 MGHRA, CDR2 YSYEKL. The CDR3 runs 12 residues. The CDR3 bases are TGCGCGGGCATGCGAGACAAAAGCACTCAGTATTTC. It translates to CAGMRDKSTQYF.

For this clonotype: At one boundary the junction diverges from the germline segment, which might be a read error. The chain couples TRBV4-1 to TRBJ2-4; D possibly uses TRBD1 or TRBD2 (5 bases each). This CDR3 comprises 15 residues. From germline, CDR1 is MGHRA and CDR2 YSYEKL. CDR3 in DNA: TGCGGCAGCGGCTCGGGGCGGTCGGCCAGAGATATGCAGTATTTC. Translating gives CGSGSGRSARDMQYF.

The table lists this clonotype with a few counts. The V gene is TRBV27, the J gene TRBJ2-1, with 7 bases identical to TRBD2. The CDR3 has 12 amino acids. J lost 16 bases, V lost 2 bases, and 8 bases had no gene match. CDR1 is MNHEY, CDR2 SMNVEV, per germline (reference sequence). The CDR3 protein is CASSLGGGWIFF. The CDR3 DNA is TGTGCCAGCAGTTTAGGGGGGGGGTGGATATTCTTC.

In this sample, this clonotype turned up a few times. This chain links TRBV11-2 with TRBJ2-5; 9 nucleotides line up with TRBD2. V lost 5 bases to trimming and J lost 5 bases; unmatched junction nucleotides: 15. There are 17 residues in the CDR3. Germline CDR1 reads SGHAT; CDR2 reads FQNNGV. The CDR3 DNA reads TGTGCCAGCAGCCCTCCGGGACAGCTAGCGGGGAGGGAGACCCAGTACTTC. This codes for CASSPPGQLAGRETQYF.